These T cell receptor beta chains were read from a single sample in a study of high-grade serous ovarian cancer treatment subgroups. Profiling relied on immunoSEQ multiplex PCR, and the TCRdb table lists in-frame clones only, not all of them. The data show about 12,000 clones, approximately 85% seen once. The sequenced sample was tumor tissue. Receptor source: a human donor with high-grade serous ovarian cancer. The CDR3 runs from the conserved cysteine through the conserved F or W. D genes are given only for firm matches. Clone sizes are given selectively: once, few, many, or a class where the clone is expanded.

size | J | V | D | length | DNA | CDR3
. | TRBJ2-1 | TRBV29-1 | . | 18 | TGCAGCGTTGAAGATTCATATAACCGTCGGGGGCTATACAATGAGCAGTTCTTC | CSVEDSYNRRGLYNEQFF
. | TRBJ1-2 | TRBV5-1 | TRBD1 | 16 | TGCGCCAGCAGCTTGGCCGGGACAGGGGTCGGCTATGGCTACACCTTC | CASSLAGTGVGYGYTF
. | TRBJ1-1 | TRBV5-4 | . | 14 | TGTGCCAGCAGCCGGGGGGGGTCTCAAACTGGGGCTTTCTTT | CASSRGGSQTGAFF
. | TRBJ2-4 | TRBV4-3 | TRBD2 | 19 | TGCGCCAGCAGCCTGGAGCTAGCGGGGGGGGTCGGGGCCAAAAACATTCAGTACTTC | CASSLELAGGVGAKNIQYF
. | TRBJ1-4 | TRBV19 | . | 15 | TGTGCCAGTACCCAGGACACTGCAACTAATGAAAAACTGTTTTTT | CASTQDTATNEKLFF
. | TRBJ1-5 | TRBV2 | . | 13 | TGTGCCAGCAGGGACAGAGGCAATCAGCCCCAGCATTTT | CASRDRGNQPQHF
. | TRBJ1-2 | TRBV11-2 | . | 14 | TGTGCCAGCAGCTTAAGTCGGCTTAACTATGGCTACACCTTC | CASSLSRLNYGYTF
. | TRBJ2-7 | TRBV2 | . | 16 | TGTGCCAGCAGTTCCTTTGGCAGGGGAGGCCCCTACGAGCAGTACTTC | CASSSFGRGGPYEQYF
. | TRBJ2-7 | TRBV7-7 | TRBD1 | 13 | TGTGCCAGCAGCGCCCCGGGACAGGGGAGGCAGTACTTC | CASSAPGQGRQYF
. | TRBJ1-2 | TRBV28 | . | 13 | TGTGCCAGCAGTTTACAAGGGAAAAAGGGCTACACCTTC | CASSLQGKKGYTF
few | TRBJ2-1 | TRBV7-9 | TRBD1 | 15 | TGTGCCAGCAGTTTACAGGGGTTTCTTGGGAATGAGCAGTTCTTC | CASSLQGFLGNEQFF
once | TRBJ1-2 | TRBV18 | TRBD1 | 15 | TGTGCCAGCTCACCAGGGACAGGGCTCTACTATGGCTACACCTTC | CASSPGTGLYYGYTF
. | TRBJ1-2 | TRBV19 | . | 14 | TGTGCCAGTACCTCGGGAGGGCAAGGCTATGGCTACACCTTC | CASTSGGQGYGYTF
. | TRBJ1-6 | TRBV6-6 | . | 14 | TGTGCCAGCAGTTACAACTCCTATAATTCACCCCTCCACTTT | CASSYNSYNSPLHF
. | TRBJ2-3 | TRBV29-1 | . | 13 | TGCAGCGTTCGGGGACAAGGCACAGATACGCAGTATTTT | CSVRGQGTDTQYF
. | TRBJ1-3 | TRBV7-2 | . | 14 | TGTGCCAGCAGCCCCGGGTCCAACAGAAACACCATATATTTT | CASSPGSNRNTIYF
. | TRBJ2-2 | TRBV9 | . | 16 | TGTGCCAGCAGCGTAGGAAGGGGAAGGAACACCGGGGAGCTGTTTTTT | CASSVGRGRNTGELFF
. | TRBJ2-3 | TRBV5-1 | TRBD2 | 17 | TGCGCCAGCAGCTTGACTAGCGGGGGGGCTAGCACAGATACGCAGTATTTT | CASSLTSGGASTDTQYF
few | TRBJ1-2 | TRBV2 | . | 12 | TGTGCCAGCAGTGACAGGGGTGAAGGCTACACCTTC | CASSDRGEGYTF
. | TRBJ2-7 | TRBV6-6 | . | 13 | TGTGCCAGCAGTTGGACCTACTCCTACGAGCAGTACTTC | CASSWTYSYEQYF
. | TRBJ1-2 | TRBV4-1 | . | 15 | TGCGCCAGCAGCCCGGGGGGCAGCATAAACTATGGCTACACCTTC | CASSPGGSINYGYTF
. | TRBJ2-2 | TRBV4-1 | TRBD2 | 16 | TGCGCCAGCAGCCAAGAATGGCGGGGGAAATCCGGGGAGCTGTTTTTT | CASSQEWRGKSGELFF
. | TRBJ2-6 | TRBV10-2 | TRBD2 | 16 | TGCGCCAGCAGTGGGCGGGGGACCTCTGGGGCCAACGTCCTGACTTTC | CASSGRGTSGANVLTF
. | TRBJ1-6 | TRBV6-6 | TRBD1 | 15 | TGTGCCAGCAGCCCTTCCGGGACAGGGGGTTCACCCCTCCACTTT | CASSPSGTGGSPLHF
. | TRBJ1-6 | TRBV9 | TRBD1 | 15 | TGTGCCAGCAGCGTAGAGGGGGCGCGATATTCACCCCTCCACTTT | CASSVEGARYSPLHF
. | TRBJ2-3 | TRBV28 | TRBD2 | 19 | TGTGCCAGCAGTTTTAGAGCGGGGGGGCGGCTCCTCCACACAGATACGCAGTATTTT | CASSFRAGGRLLHTDTQYF
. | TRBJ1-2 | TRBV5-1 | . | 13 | TGCGCCAGCAGCTGGGGGGGGGCCTATGGCTACACCTTC | CASSWGGAYGYTF
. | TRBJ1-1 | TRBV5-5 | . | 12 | TGTGCCAGCAGCTGGGGGGGATATGAAGCTTTCTTT | CASSWGGYEAFF
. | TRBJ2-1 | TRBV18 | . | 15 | TGTGCCAGCTCAGACTCGTCGAGCTCCTACAATGAGCAGTTCTTC | CASSDSSSSYNEQFF
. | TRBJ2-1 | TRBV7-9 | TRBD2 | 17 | TGTGCCAGCAGCCTAAATAGCGGGGGGGCGTCCTACAATGAGCAGTTCTTC | CASSLNSGGASYNEQFF
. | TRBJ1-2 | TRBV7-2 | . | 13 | TGTGCCAGCAGCCCCGGGCAGCACTATGGCTACACCTTC | CASSPGQHYGYTF
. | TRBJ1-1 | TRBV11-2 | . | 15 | TGTGCCAGCAGCTTAGAGGGATCCCGAAACACTGAAGCTTTCTTT | CASSLEGSRNTEAFF